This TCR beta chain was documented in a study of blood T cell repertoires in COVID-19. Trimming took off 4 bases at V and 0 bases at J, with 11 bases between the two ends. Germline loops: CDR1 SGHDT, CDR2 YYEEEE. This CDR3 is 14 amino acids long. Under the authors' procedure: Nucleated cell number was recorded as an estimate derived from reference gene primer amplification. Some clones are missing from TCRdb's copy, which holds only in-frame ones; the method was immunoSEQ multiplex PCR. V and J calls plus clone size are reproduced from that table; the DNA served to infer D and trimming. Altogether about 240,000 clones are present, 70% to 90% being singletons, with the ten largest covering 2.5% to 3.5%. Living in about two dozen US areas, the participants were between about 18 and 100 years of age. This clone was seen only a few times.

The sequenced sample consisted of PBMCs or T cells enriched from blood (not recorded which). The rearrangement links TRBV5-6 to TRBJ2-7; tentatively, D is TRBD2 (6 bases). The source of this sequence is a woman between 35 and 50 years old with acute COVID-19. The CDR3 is CASSRRGSSYEQYF. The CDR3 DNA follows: TGTGCCAGCAGCCGGCGGGGTAGCTCCTACGAGCAGTACTTC.